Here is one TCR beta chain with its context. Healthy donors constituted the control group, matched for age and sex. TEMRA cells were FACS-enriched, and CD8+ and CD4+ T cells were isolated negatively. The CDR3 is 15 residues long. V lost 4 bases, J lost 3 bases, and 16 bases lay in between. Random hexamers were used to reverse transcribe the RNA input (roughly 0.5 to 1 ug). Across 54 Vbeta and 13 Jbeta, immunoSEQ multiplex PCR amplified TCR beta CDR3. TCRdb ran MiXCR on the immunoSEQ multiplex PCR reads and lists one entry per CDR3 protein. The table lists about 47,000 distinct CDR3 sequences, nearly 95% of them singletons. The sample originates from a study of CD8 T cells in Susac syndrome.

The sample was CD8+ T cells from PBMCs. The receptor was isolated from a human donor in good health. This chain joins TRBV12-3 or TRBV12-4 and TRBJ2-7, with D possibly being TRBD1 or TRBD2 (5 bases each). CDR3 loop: CASSSPGPRDYEQYF. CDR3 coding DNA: TGTGCCAGCAGTTCACCGGGACCCCGCGACTACGAGCAGTACTTC.